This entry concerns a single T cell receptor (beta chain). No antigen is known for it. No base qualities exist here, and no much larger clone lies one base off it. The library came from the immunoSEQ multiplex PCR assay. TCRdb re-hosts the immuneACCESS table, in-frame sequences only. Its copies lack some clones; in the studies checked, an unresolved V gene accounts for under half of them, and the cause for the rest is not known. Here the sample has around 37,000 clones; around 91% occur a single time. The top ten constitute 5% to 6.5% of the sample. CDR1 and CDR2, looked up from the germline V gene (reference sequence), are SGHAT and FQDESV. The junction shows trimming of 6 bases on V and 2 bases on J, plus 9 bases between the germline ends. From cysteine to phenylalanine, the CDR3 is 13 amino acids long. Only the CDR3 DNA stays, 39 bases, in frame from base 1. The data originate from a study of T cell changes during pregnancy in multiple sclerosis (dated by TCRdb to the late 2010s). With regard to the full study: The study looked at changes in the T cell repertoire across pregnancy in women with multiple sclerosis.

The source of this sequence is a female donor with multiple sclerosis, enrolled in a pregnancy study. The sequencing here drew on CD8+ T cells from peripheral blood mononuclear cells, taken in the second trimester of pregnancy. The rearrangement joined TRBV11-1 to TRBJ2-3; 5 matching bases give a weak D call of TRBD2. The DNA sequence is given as TGTGCCAGCAGTCGCGGGTTCACAGATACGCAGTATTTT. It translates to CASSRGFTDTQYF. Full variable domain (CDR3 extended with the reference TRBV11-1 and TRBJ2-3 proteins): EAEVAQSPRYKITEKSQAVAFWCDPISGHATLYWYRQILGQGPELLVQFQDESVVDDSQLPKDRFSAERLKGVDSTLKIQPAELGDSAMYLCASSRGFTDTQYFGPGTRLTVL.